One and the same sample provided the 20 T cell receptor beta chains below, sequenced in a study of human T cells and chemical hapten exposure. As for time point: patch test 1, 2 weeks after DPC sensitization. The treatment was: therapeutic diphenylcyclopropenone sensitization with weekly scalp DPC. One entry per CDR3 protein, called by TCRdb with MiXCR from the RACE reads. The sample has about 340,000 distinct CDR3 sequences; roughly 6.9% are singletons. The source was whole blood, collected in connection with sensitization to the hapten diphenylcyclopropenone (DPC). The receptor set was obtained from a woman between 18 and 29 years old with alopecia areata. Some clones in this sample may be carry-over from other donors' samples.

The CDR3 nucleotides are TGTGCCAGCAGTCGTCGGGACGGGGATGCTGAGCAGTACTTC. Residues: CASSRRDGDAEQYF. The chain combines TRBV6-5 with TRBJ2-7, with D perhaps TRBD1 or TRBD2 (5 bases each). This CDR3 spans 14 amino acids. CDR1 MNHEY and CDR2 SVGAGI come from the germline V gene. Trimming shortened V by 5 bases and J by 7 bases, and 18 bases separated the two germline ends.

This clonotype was counted many times. This rearrangement joins TRBV6-2 or TRBV6-3 to TRBJ2-4; D perhaps matches TRBD1 (5 bases). V lost 5 bases and J 7 bases, leaving 12 bases between the germline ends. Germline V gives CDR1 MNHEY, CDR2 SVGEGT. The CDR3 spans 13 residues. CDR3 in amino acids: CASSKQGANIQYF. DNA of the CDR3: TGTGCCAGCAGTAAGCAGGGTGCGAACATTCAGTACTTC.

This chain links TRBV10-3 with TRBJ1-1; a possible D gene is TRBD1 (5 bases). The length of the CDR3 is 13 residues. Germline V gene data show CDR1 as ENHRY and CDR2 as SYGVKD. V dropped 2 bases and J dropped 6 bases, with 10 bases sitting between them. The CDR3 DNA follows: TGTGCCATCAGTGAGCCCAGGGCCGCTGAAGCTTTCTTT. The encoded protein is CAISEPRAAEAFF.

This clonotype was seen many times. The chain recombines TRBV21-1 with TRBJ2-5. TRBV21-1 is a documented pseudogene. The CDR3 consists of 12 residues. The CDR3 coding sequence is TGTGCCAGCAGCAAAGTAATCACGGAAGGGTACTTC. Translating it yields CASSKVITEGYF.

V is TRBV6-2 or TRBV6-3 and J is TRBJ1-5; 9 nucleotides agree with TRBD1. CDR3 length: 17 amino acids. Germline V gene sequence: CDR1 MNHEY, CDR2 SVGEGT. V was clipped by 6 bases and J by 5 bases; unmatched bases: 14. CDR3 nucleotide sequence: TGTGCCAGCAGCCCCCGCGCCGGGACAGGGAGGGATCAGCCCCAGCATTTT. It encodes CASSPRAGTGRDQPQHF.

This clonotype was observed many times. The rearrangement joins TRBV12-3 or TRBV12-4 to TRBJ2-3, with 11 bases lining up with TRBD2. The CDR3 has 15 residues. V was pared by 2 bases and J by 6 bases, with 4 bases of the junction left unmatched. CDR3 nucleotides: TGTGCCAGCAGTTTACTGACTAGCGGGGATGATACGCAGTATTTT. It codes for CASSLLTSGDDTQYF.

This clonotype was counted between two and nine times. This rearrangement joins TRBV10-3 to TRBJ2-6; a possible D gene is TRBD1 (5 bases). The CDR3 runs to 16 residues. CDR1 ENHRY and CDR2 SYGVKD come from the germline V gene. V was trimmed by 4 bases and J by 0 bases, leaving 10 bases between them. The DNA for the CDR3 is TGTGCCATCAGTGCGGCCGGACACTCTGGGGCCAACGTCCTGACTTTC. It codes for CAISAAGHSGANVLTF.

V is TRBV28 and J is TRBJ2-7; no firm D call. Trimming took 4 bases from V and 0 from J, leaving 16 bases between them. CDR3 length: 16 residues. The germline V gene has CDR1 MDHEN and CDR2 SYDVKM. The CDR3: CASSSQKAGNSYEQYF. The CDR3 bases are TGTGCCAGCAGTTCCCAGAAAGCAGGTAACTCCTACGAGCAGTACTTC.

The chain combines TRBV18 with TRBJ2-7; D is unresolved. Germline CDR1 and CDR2: KGHSH and LQKENI. The ends were cut back, 0 bases at V and 2 bases at J, with 5 bases in the middle. The CDR3 length is 13 residues. The CDR3 DNA reads TGTGCCAGCTCACCACCCGCCCCCTACGAGCAGTACTTC. It yields the protein CASSPPAPYEQYF. Variable domain in full (rest from reference TRBV18 and TRBJ2-7): NAGVMQNPRHLVRRRGQEARLRCSPMKGHSHVYWYRQLPEEGLKFMVYLQKENIIDESGMPKERFSAEFPKEGPSILRIQQVVRGDSAAYFCASSPPAPYEQYFGPGTRLTVT.

This sequence joins TRBV29-1 and TRBJ2-3; TRBD1 might be the D (6 bases). Trimming removed 7 bases from V and 3 bases from J, with 17 bases in between. Per germline, CDR1 SQVTM and CDR2 ANQGSEA. CDR3 length: 14 amino acids. CDR3 protein: CSARTDLGTDTQYF. The DNA for the CDR3 is TGCAGCGCTAGGACAGACCTTGGTACAGATACGCAGTATTTT.

The rearrangement links TRBV29-1 to TRBJ2-5; TRBD1 matches 9 bases. V lost 3 bases, J lost 0 bases, and 8 bases stayed unmatched. The CDR3 totals 16 residues. Per the germline V gene, CDR1 is SQVTM and CDR2 is ANQGSEA. The chain's CDR3 is CSVDPPGQGYQETQYF. The CDR3, as DNA: TGCAGCGTTGACCCCCCGGGACAGGGTTACCAAGAGACCCAGTACTTC.

This clonotype came up many times. V is TRBV12-3 or TRBV12-4 and J is TRBJ1-4; 8 nucleotides align to TRBD1. The CDR3 has 16 residues. With 6 bases clipped from V and 4 bases from J, the junction kept 10 bases outside the gene matches. CDR3 protein: CASSLGQAGSNEKLFF. The DNA for the CDR3 is TGTGCCAGCAGCCTGGGACAGGCAGGGAGTAATGAAAAACTGTTTTTT.

This clonotype turned up a few times. The chain employs TRBV25-1 and TRBJ2-5, with D perhaps being TRBD1 or TRBD2 (5 bases each). The V end lost 3 bases, the J end lost 2 bases, and 16 bases lay between the germline ends. CDR1 is MGHDK and CDR2 is SYGVNS in the germline V gene. The CDR3 has 16 amino acids. In DNA form, the CDR3 reads TGTGCCAGCAGTGATTTGGGACCGGGACGGCAAGAGACCCAGTACTTC. It specifies CASSDLGPGRQETQYF.

This clonotype was seen at least ten times. This chain uses TRBV12-3 or TRBV12-4 with TRBJ2-7, with 10 bases that match TRBD1. The length of the CDR3 is 15 residues. V shed 5 bases, J shed 2 bases, and the junction held 6 bases outside the gene matches. DNA of the CDR3: TGTGCCAGCAGTCCCGCCGGGACAGGGGCCTACGAGCAGTACTTC. It is translated as CASSPAGTGAYEQYF.

In its sample, this clonotype was seen many times. The genes are TRBV10-3 and TRBJ2-2; 9 bases are a match to TRBD2. The J segment lost 4 bases and the V segment lost 5 bases, leaving 8 bases of the junction unmatched. Per germline, CDR1 ENHRY and CDR2 SYGVKD. The CDR3 is made up of 16 amino acids. The CDR3 sequence: CAISPHSSGVTGELFF. The CDR3 region has the DNA TGTGCCATCAGTCCCCACTCTAGCGGGGTCACCGGGGAGCTGTTTTTT.

This sequence joins TRBV7-3 and TRBJ1-5; D is unclear. From germline, CDR1 is SGHTA and CDR2 FQGTGA. CDR3 length equals 15 residues. Trimming took 2 bases from V and 2 from J, leaving 10 bases between them. The CDR3 region is CASSLDRPGNQPQHF. The CDR3, as DNA: TGTGCCAGCAGCTTAGACCGCCCTGGCAATCAGCCCCAGCATTTT.

This clonotype was counted a few times. The chain joins TRBV5-4 to TRBJ1-4; D gene unclear. Germline V gene data show CDR1 as SGHNT and CDR2 as YYREEE (reference sequence). The CDR3 runs 14 residues. The V gene lost 5 bases and the J gene lost 6 bases, with 14 bases spanning the gap. The CDR3 reads CASREEIGDEKLFF. For the CDR3, the DNA is TGTGCCAGCAGGGAGGAAATCGGGGATGAAAAACTGTTTTTT.

The CDR3 protein is CSHSGGHFVSTDTQYF. The CDR3 nucleotides read TGCAGCCATAGCGGGGGCCACTTTGTTAGCACAGATACGCAGTATTTT. The rearrangement uses TRBV29-1 and TRBJ2-3, with 9 bases identical to TRBD2. V gave up 8 bases and J gave up 0 bases; unmatched junction bases: 12. This CDR3 region has 16 residues. Germline values: CDR1 SQVTM, CDR2 ANQGSEA.

The table lists this clonotype with many counts. The rearrangement joins TRBV7-2 to TRBJ1-5; D is uncertain. This CDR3 has 13 amino acids. The V end lost 4 bases, the J end lost 3 bases, and 7 bases lay between the germline ends. Germline assignment: CDR1 SGHTA and CDR2 FQGNSA. CDR3 DNA: TGTGCCAGCAGCTCCCGGGTCAATCAGCCCCAGCATTTT. It is translated as CASSSRVNQPQHF.

The chain links TRBV14 to TRBJ2-3; 8 bases line up with TRBD1. The germline V gene encodes CDR1 SGHDN and CDR2 FVKESK. This CDR3 is 14 amino acids long. J lost 5 bases, V lost 1 base, and 2 bases had no gene match. In nucleotides, the CDR3 is TGTGCCAGCAGCCAAGGGACAGGGAAAGATACGCAGTATTTT. Protein product: CASSQGTGKDTQYF.